This TCR beta chain was obtained from a study of graft-versus-host responses after intestinal transplantation. Study in general: As for transplant type, recipients had multivisceral, liver-intestinal, or isolated intestinal grafts. Tacrolimus and steroids were given for roughly 3 years to all recipients after anti-thymocyte globulin induction.

The CDR3 sequence is 13 residues long. Germline V CDR1 and CDR2: MNHNY, SVGAGI (reference sequence). With 5 bases removed from V and 4 bases from J, the gap between germline ends came to 11 bases. A note on this clone: Its antigen remains unknown.

The data were produced by immunoSEQ multiplex PCR, yet TCRdb's version contains in-frame clones alone and is incomplete. The data hold about 41,000 clones, with about 95% observed a single time. V is TRBV6-6 and J is TRBJ1-2; no clear D gene. This TCR was recovered from a human donor who was the organ donor for an intestinal transplant. The source material was unstimulated CD8+ T cells sorted from spleen or lymph node cells, sampled before transplant. The CDR3 reads CASSLSDLYGYTF. Here the CDR3 DNA reads TGTGCCAGCAGTCTATCGGATCTCTATGGCTACACCTTC.